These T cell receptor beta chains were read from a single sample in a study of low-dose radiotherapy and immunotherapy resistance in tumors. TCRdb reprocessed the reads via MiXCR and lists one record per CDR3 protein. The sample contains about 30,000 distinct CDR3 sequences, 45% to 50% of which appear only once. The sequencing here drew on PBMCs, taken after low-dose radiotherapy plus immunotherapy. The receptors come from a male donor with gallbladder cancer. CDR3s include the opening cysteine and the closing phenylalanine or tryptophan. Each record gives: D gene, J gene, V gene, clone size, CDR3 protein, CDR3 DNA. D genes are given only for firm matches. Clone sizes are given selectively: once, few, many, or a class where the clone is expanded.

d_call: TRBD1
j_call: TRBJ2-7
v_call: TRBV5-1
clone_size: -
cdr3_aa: CASSVQGAVNEQYF
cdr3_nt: TGCGCCAGCAGCGTGCAGGGGGCGGTCAACGAGCAGTACTTC

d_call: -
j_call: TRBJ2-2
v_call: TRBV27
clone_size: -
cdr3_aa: CASSLTATGELFF
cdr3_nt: TGTGCCAGCAGTTTAACAGCCACCGGGGAGCTGTTTTTT

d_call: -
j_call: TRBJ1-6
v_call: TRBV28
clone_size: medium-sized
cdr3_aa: CASTLSGNSPLHF
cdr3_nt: TGTGCCAGCACTTTATCGGGAAATTCACCCCTCCACTTT

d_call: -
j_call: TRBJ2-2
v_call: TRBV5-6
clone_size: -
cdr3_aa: CASSRGVTGELFF
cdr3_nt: TGTGCCAGCAGCCGCGGGGTCACCGGGGAGCTGTTTTTT

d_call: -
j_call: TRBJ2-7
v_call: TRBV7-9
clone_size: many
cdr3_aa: CASSRDRNSYEQYF
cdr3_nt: TGTGCCAGCAGCCGGGACCGAAACTCCTACGAGCAGTACTTC

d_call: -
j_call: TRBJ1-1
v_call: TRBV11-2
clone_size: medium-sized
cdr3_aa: CASSHAGGEAFF
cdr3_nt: TGTGCCAGCAGCCACGCGGGTGGTGAAGCTTTCTTT

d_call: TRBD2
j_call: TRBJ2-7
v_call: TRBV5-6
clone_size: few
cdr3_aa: CASSGTSRQPREQYF
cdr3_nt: TGTGCCAGCAGCGGGACTAGCAGACAACCCCGCGAGCAGTACTTC

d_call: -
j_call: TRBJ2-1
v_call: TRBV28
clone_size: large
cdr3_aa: CASTTSIGQRVKQFF
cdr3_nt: TGTGCCAGCACCACTAGTATTGGCCAGCGGGTGAAGCAGTTCTTC

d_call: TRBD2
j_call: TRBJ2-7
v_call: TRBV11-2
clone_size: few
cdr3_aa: CASSLLLRGSLGEQYF
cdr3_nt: TGTGCCAGCAGCTTATTATTGCGGGGGTCCTTGGGAGAGCAGTACTTC

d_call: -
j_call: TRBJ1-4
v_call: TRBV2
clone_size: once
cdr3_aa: CASSEGESREKLFF
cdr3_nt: TGTGCCAGCAGTGAAGGGGAGTCCAGGGAAAAACTGTTTTTT

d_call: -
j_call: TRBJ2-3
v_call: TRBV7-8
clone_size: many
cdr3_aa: CASSFGGLGDTQYF
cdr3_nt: TGTGCCAGCAGCTTCGGGGGCCTTGGAGATACGCAGTATTTT

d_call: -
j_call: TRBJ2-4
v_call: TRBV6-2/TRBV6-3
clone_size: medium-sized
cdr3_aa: CASSVSLAKNIQYF
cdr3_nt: TGTGCCAGCAGTGTTTCACTAGCCAAAAACATTCAGTACTTC

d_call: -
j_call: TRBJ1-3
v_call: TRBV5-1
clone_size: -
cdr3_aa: CASRSGPSGNTIYF
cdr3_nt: TGCGCCAGCCGCTCGGGGCCCTCTGGAAACACCATATATTTT

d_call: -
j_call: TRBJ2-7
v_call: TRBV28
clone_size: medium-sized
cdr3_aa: CASSLGYEQYF
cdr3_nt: TGTGCCAGCAGTTTAGGTTACGAGCAGTACTTC

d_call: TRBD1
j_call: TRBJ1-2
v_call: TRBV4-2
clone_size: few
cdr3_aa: CASSQAWDSYGYTF
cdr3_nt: TGTGCCAGCAGCCAGGCTTGGGACAGCTATGGCTACACCTTC

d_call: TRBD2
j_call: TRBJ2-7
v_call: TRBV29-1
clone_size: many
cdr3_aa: CSVELAGREQYF
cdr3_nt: TGCAGCGTTGAACTAGCGGGACGCGAGCAGTACTTC

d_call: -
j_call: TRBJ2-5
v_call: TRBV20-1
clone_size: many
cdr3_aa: CSASQDLQETQYF
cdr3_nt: TGCAGTGCTTCCCAAGACCTACAAGAGACCCAGTACTTC

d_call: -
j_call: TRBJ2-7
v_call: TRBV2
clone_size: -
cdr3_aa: CASSGLNLGRGTTYEQYF
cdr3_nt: TGTGCCAGCAGTGGCCTCAACCTCGGACGCGGGACGACCTACGAGCAGTACTTC

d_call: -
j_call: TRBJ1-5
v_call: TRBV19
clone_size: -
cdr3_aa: CACRDRNNQPQHF
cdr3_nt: TGTGCCTGTAGAGACAGGAACAATCAGCCCCAGCATTTT

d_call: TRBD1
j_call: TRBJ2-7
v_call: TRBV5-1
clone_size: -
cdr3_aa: CASSDDRESGYEQYF
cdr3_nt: TGCGCCAGCAGCGATGACAGGGAATCGGGCTACGAGCAGTACTTC